Given below is one TCR beta chain in context. Its antigen is currently unknown. TCRdb called the 5' RACE reads again in MiXCR, with one record for every CDR3 protein. The repertoire holds over 150,000 distinct CDR3 sequences, with around 13% as singletons. Germline-derived CDR1 and CDR2 are MGHRA and YSYEKL. Trimming stripped 1 base from V and 1 base from J, with 10 bases between. The CDR3 length is 15 residues. The record originates from a study of CD8 T cells in ankylosing spondylitis. Study conclusions and caveats: Within peripheral blood, clones linked to disease were CD8+ and relatively rare.

Material for sequencing was blood, either unsorted or a sorted T cell fraction (not recorded which). The clonotype was recovered from a male donor with ankylosing spondylitis or in good health (not recorded which). The chain carries TRBV4-1 and TRBJ1-1; D gene uncertain. The CDR3 nucleotides read TGCGCCAGCAGCCAAGGCGACATCGGGAACACTGAAGCTTTCTTT. Translation: CASSQGDIGNTEAFF.